Given below is one TCR beta chain in context. This table comes from immunoSEQ multiplex PCR, and its TCRdb copy is limited to in-frame clones, with some not included. The sample consists of about 230,000 clones, 80% to 90% of them appearing once. The CDR3 runs to 15 residues. The germline V gene has CDR1 SEHNR and CDR2 FQNEAQ (reference sequence). Unmatched junction bases numbered 7, after V lost 0 bases and J lost 7 bases. This sample stems from a study of blood T cell repertoires in COVID-19. The clonotype was recovered from a man aged 25-45 years with COVID-19, enrolled during active disease. This chain joins TRBV7-9 and TRBJ1-2, with 8 bases matching TRBD1. The material sequenced was peripheral blood. Here the CDR3 reads CASSLADTGQGGYTF. The CDR3 DNA follows: TGTGCCAGCAGCTTAGCGGATACAGGACAGGGTGGCTACACCTTC.